This T cell receptor beta chain originates from a study of response to subunit inactivated influenza vaccine. General study findings and limits: Researchers suggested that each seasonal influenza vaccination recruits few new T cells.

CDR3 length: 11 amino acids. Germline V gene lookup returns CDR1 DFQATT and CDR2 SNEGSKA (reference sequence). V gave up 6 bases and J gave up 4 bases, with 10 bases separating them. This clonotype was seen only once. Its antigen is not known. TCRdb itself ran the RT-PCR reads through MiXCR, one entry per CDR3 protein. Among a few hundred thousand distinct CDR3 sequences, around 22% were seen once, and the ten largest hold 10%. The receptor was isolated from a man between 50 and 70 years old who received an inactivated influenza vaccine. The chain recombines TRBV20-1 with TRBJ2-7; tentative D call: TRBD1 (6 bases). Sample: PBMCs from blood, taken 21 months after vaccination. The CDR3 region has the DNA TGCAGTGCCACGGACAGATACGAGCAGTACTTC. It encodes CSATDRYEQYF.